One sample yielded the 2 T cell receptor beta chains listed below, sequenced in a study of blood T cell repertoires in COVID-19 (dated by TCRdb to the early 2020s). The library was produced with the immunoSEQ multiplex PCR assay. TCRdb retrieved this table from immuneACCESS and kept in-frame rearrangements only. Not all clones are present; in checked studies, unresolved V genes account for under half, and no reason is known for the remainder. This sample gives tens of thousands of clones in total; more than 85% of them show up just once. The ten largest clones add up to roughly 3.9% of the sample. The source material was peripheral blood. The receptors stem from a man between 65 and 79 years old with active COVID-19.

V and J are TRBV4-2 and TRBJ2-5; D is uncertain. The CDR3 consists of 15 residues. Trimming shortened V by 0 bases and J by 8 bases, and 16 bases separated the two germline ends. Germline lookup yields CDR1 LGHNA and CDR2 YNFKEQ. The chain's CDR3 is CASSQELVSVTTQYF. CDR3 DNA sequence: TGTGCCAGCAGCCAAGAGTTAGTATCTGTAACCACCCAGTACTTC.

This chain joins TRBV28 and TRBJ1-4; possibly TRBD1 for D (6 bases). This CDR3 contains 13 residues. The V end was cut by 8 bases, the J end by 8 bases, with 15 bases between. CDR1 is MDHEN and CDR2 is SYDVKM in the germline V gene. This CDR3 reads CASHAGQTEKLFF. Here the CDR3 DNA reads TGTGCCAGCCATGCCGGACAGACGGAAAAACTGTTTTTT.